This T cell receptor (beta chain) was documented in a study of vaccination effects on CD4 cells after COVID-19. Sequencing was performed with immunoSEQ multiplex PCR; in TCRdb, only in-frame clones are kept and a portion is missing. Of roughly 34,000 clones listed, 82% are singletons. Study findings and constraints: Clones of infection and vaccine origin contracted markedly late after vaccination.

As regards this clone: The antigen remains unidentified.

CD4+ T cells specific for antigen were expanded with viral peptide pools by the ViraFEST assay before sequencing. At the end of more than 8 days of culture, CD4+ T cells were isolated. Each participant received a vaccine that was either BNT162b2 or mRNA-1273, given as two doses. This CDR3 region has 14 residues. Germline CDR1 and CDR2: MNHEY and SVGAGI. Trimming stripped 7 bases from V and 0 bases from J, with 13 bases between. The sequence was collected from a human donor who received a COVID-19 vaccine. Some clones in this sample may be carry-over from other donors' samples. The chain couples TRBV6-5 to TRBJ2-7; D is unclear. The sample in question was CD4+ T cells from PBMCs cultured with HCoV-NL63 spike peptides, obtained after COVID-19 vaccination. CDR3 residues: CASTSIVSSYEQYF. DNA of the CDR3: TGTGCCAGCACCAGTATAGTGAGCTCCTACGAGCAGTACTTC.